The 5 T cell receptor beta chains reported below all come from one sample, sequenced in a study of sequential checkpoint blockade in melanoma. Treatment here: randomized to nivolumab then ipilimumab (arm A) or the reverse (arm B). Assay used: immunoSEQ multiplex PCR; TCRdb lists only in-frame clones, some missing. The table has 17,000 or so clones, 56% seen once; the top ten hold roughly 15%. Specimen: CD8+ T cells sorted from blood (inferred from file names), collected from a patient given nivolumab and ipilimumab in sequence. The receptors here all came from a human donor with melanoma.

CDR3 residues: CASSAGTGDYNEQFF. Here the CDR3 DNA reads TGTGCCAGCAGCGCCGGGACAGGGGATTACAATGAGCAGTTCTTC. The chain links TRBV9 to TRBJ2-1, with TRBD1 matching over 10 bases. Germline V lookup: CDR1 SGDLS, CDR2 YYNGEE. The CDR3 length is 15 residues. V gave up 3 bases and J gave up 4 bases; unmatched junction bases: 4.

This chain joins TRBV7-6 and TRBJ1-2, with TRBD1 identical over 7 bases. V dropped 4 bases and J dropped 7; count of bases not matched to a gene: 21. The CDR3 runs to 18 residues. In germline, CDR1 is SGHVS, CDR2 FNYEAQ. The CDR3 loop is CASSSLIVLGQDKGGYTF. The CDR3 DNA reads TGTGCCAGCAGCTCCCTGATTGTCCTCGGACAGGACAAAGGTGGCTACACCTTC.

The chain links TRBV6-5 to TRBJ1-1; D perhaps matches TRBD1 (5 bases). CDR3 length: 13 amino acids. Germline CDR1 and CDR2: MNHEY and SVGAGI. Trimming took off 6 bases at V and 1 base at J, with 9 bases between the two ends. The CDR3 sequence is CASSTGENTEAFF. DNA of the CDR3: TGTGCCAGCAGCACAGGAGAGAACACTGAAGCTTTCTTT.

J is TRBJ2-2 and V is TRBV6-1; D perhaps matches TRBD2 (6 bases). The V and J ends lost 3 bases and 1 base respectively, with 6 bases between them. This CDR3 comprises 14 residues. The germline gives CDR1 MNHNS, CDR2 SASEGT. The DNA of the CDR3 is TGTGCCAGCAGTGACGGGGGGAACACCGGGGAGCTGTTTTTT. It specifies CASSDGGNTGELFF.

The chain uses TRBV4-2 and TRBJ2-7; D might be TRBD1 (5 bases). The CDR3 extends over 11 amino acids. The germline CDR1 and CDR2 sequences are LGHNA and YNFKEQ. The V end lost 3 bases, the J end lost 6 bases, and 6 bases lay between the germline ends. The CDR3 sequence is CASSQGLEQYF. DNA of the CDR3: TGTGCCAGCAGCCAGGGGCTCGAGCAGTACTTC.